Described below is a single TCR beta chain sequence and its context. The antigen is undetermined. The sample is drawn from a study of PD-1 blockade in classical Hodgkin lymphoma. The V gene end was trimmed by 3 bases and the J gene end by 0 bases; junction bases not matched to a gene: 0. CDR1 is MNHEY and CDR2 is SMNVEV in the germline V gene (reference sequence). The CDR3 contains 15 residues. Profiled with immunoSEQ multiplex PCR; TCRdb holds only in-frame clones, not every one. The top ten clones hold around 10% of a sample with about 94,000 clones, about 88% of them seen once. Notes on the study in general: In CD4+ cells, TCR diversity went up significantly by C4D1, but in CD8+ cells it did not. Causes of the repertoire differences remain undefined, possibly disease activity or prior therapy.

Every patient had relapsed following autologous stem cell transplantation, and cohorts differed in brentuximab vedotin exposure. This clonotype originated in a human donor with classical Hodgkin lymphoma. Sequencing used peripheral blood mononuclear cells (PBMCs), obtained before the second cycle of nivolumab. V gene TRBV27 combines with J gene TRBJ2-1; TRBD2 aligns across 9 bases. DNA of the CDR3: TGTGCCAGCAGTTTTAGCGGGAGCTCCTACAATGAGCAGTTCTTC. It yields the protein CASSFSGSSYNEQFF.